This T cell receptor (beta chain) was sequenced in a study of CD8+CD57+ T cells in acquired aplastic anemia. About the study: Each DNA sample taken from sorted CD4+ and CD8+ cells came to about 3.2 ug on average. Study results and limitations: Sharing between patients and controls was observed for twenty-nine CD8+ CDR3 sequences. Simpson's diversity of CD8+ cells was not significantly different in patients compared with controls.

This clonotype was seen just once. Its matching antigen is unknown. The CDR3 has 14 residues. Per the germline V gene, CDR1 is LGHNA and CDR2 is YSLEER. V was shortened by 0 bases and J by 9 bases, with 9 bases between the two germline ends. Sequencing involved patients with CD8+CD57+ cell expansion previously shown by flow cytometry. In all patients, the disease was severe acquired aplastic anemia. Genomic DNA was employed as the template in profiling TCR beta VDJ and CDR3. TCRdb redid the calling of the reads with MiXCR, one entry per CDR3 protein. In the table there are around 180,000 distinct CDR3 sequences, approximately 52% of which are singletons.

The clonotype was recovered from a human donor with aplastic anemia. Specimen: sorted CD4+, CD8+, or CD8+CD57+ T cells (not recorded which) from PBMCs. This chain connects TRBV4-3 to TRBJ1-6; no clear D gene. CDR3 coding DNA: TGCGCCAGCAGCCAAGACAGGTCTTCTTCACCCCTCCACTTT. This encodes CASSQDRSSSPLHF.